The 3 T cell receptor beta chains listed next were all sequenced from one sample in a study of post-analysis software for immune sequencing data. General observations from the study: Elevated frequency relative to controls characterized several TRBV segments in patients, TRBV5-6, TRBV5-1 and TRBV20-1 among them.

Antigens of these TCRs are unknown. Tagging with unique molecular identifiers was a feature of the TCR beta cDNA libraries. TCRdb passed the PCR reads through MiXCR, listing each CDR3 protein once. There are hundreds of thousands of distinct CDR3 sequences in the sample; 25% to 30% occur only once, and about 0.5% lies in the top ten. Sequenced: blood. Receptors were obtained from a girl under 18 with multiple sclerosis.

This clonotype occurred many times. The chain combines TRBV4-3 with TRBJ2-7; 10 positions agree with TRBD2. V lost 4 bases and J lost 6; bases outside the gene matches: 6. This CDR3 is 14 amino acids long. The germline V gene has CDR1 LGHNA and CDR2 YSLEER. CDR3 in DNA: TGCGCCAGCAGCCGCTTGGGACTAGCGACCGAGCAGTACTTC. Encoded protein: CASSRLGLATEQYF.

This clonotype turned up a few times. The chain employs TRBV5-1 and TRBJ2-3, with a weak D call TRBD1 (6 bases). Deletions cut 7 bases from V and 3 bases from J, with 15 bases between. Germline CDR1 reads SGHRS; CDR2 reads YFSETQ. This CDR3 is built from 14 residues. CDR3 DNA: TGCGCCAGCGGGTCAGGGGTTTTAACAGATACGCAGTATTTT. Translation: CASGSGVLTDTQYF.

This chain links TRBV7-2 with TRBJ2-1; D may correspond to TRBD1 or TRBD2 (5 bases each). Germline V CDR1 and CDR2: SGHTA, FQGNSA. The CDR3 is made up of 15 amino acids. Trimming cost V 5 bases and J 9 bases, with 20 bases left between them. The CDR3 spells CASSPRDRANSEQFF. The DNA of the CDR3 is TGTGCCAGCAGCCCCCGGGACCGTGCTAATTCTGAGCAGTTCTTC.